This TCR beta chain was retrieved from a study of early T cells in non-severe SARS-CoV-2 infection. Study context: Sequencing of unsorted whole blood was done on bulk RNA, leaving chains unpaired.

V dropped 1 base and J dropped 2; count of bases not matched to a gene: 2. This CDR3 has 15 residues. Looked up from germline, CDR1 is SGHRS and CDR2 is YFSETQ. The library protocol tagged individual cDNA molecules with unique molecular identifiers. Each CDR3 protein is one row after TCRdb ran MiXCR on the 5' RACE reads. The sample includes under 85,000 distinct CDR3 sequences, roughly 12% seen only once; the top ten take around 5.8%. This clonotype was observed many times. The antigen is unknown. The study, taken as a whole, reports: The matching step, a VDJdb search, favored anti-spike CD8 responses and missed private and CD4 specificities.

The sequence was obtained from an adult who was a healthcare worker with PCR-confirmed SARS-CoV-2 infection or an uninfected control (not recorded which). The chain combines TRBV5-1 with TRBJ2-3, with 9 bases lining up with TRBD2. Sequenced material: whole blood. CDR3 region: CASSLSSGNTDTQYF. The CDR3, as DNA: TGCGCCAGCAGCTTGTCTAGCGGGAACACAGATACGCAGTATTTT.